The rows below give T cell receptor beta chains drawn from one sample of a study of blood T cell repertoires in COVID-19. The table came from immunoSEQ multiplex PCR; TCRdb's copy has only in-frame clones and leaves some out. In the table there are over 10,000 clones, about 73% of which are singletons. Sequenced: peripheral blood. The receptors originated from a human donor in a cohort sampled during active COVID-19. CDR3s include the opening cysteine and the closing phenylalanine or tryptophan. The D gene is left open where the match is weak. Expanded clones get a size class; other rows say once, few or many, or leave the size out.

j_gene,v_gene,abundance,d_gene,CDR3aa,CDR3nt
TRBJ2-5,TRBV3-1/TRBV3-2,-,TRBD1,CASSHYRGSQQETQYF,TGTGCCAGCAGCCATTACAGGGGATCACAGCAAGAGACCCAGTACTTC
TRBJ2-7,TRBV28,-,TRBD1,CASRTPGQGSYEQYF,TGTGCCAGCAGAACCCCGGGACAGGGGTCCTACGAGCAGTACTTC
TRBJ1-6,TRBV15,-,-,CATSRDSGDNSPLHF,TGTGCCACCAGCAGAGATTCAGGGGACAATTCACCCCTCCACTTT
TRBJ1-2,TRBV2,-,TRBD1,CASNSGTGVGGYTF,TGTGCCAGCAATTCCGGGACAGGGGTTGGGGGCTACACCTTC
TRBJ2-3,TRBV18,-,-,CASSPPGAIPPLDTQYF,TGTGCCAGCTCACCACCGGGCGCCATACCACCGCTAGATACGCAGTATTTT
TRBJ2-1,TRBV7-7,-,TRBD1,CASSEGQGSYNEQFF,TGTGCTAGCAGCGAGGGACAGGGCTCCTACAATGAGCAGTTCTTC
TRBJ2-5,TRBV5-1,-,TRBD1,CASSGTGLERQETQYF,TGCGCCAGCTCCGGGACAGGGTTGGAAAGGCAAGAGACCCAGTACTTC
TRBJ2-1,TRBV2,-,TRBD1,CASSTQGNYNEQFF,TGTGCCAGCAGTACACAGGGGAACTACAATGAGCAGTTCTTC
TRBJ2-5,TRBV3-1/TRBV3-2,-,-,CASSQDRRLETQYF,TGTGCCAGCAGCCAAGATCGGAGGTTAGAGACCCAGTACTTC
TRBJ1-2,TRBV18,-,-,CASSPPRASGYTF,TGTGCCAGCTCACCACCCAGGGCCTCCGGCTACACCTTC
TRBJ2-3,TRBV4-2,-,-,CASSTRGESGTDTQYF,TGTGCCAGCAGCACCAGGGGGGAGTCTGGAACAGATACGCAGTATTTT
TRBJ1-1,TRBV7-9,-,-,CASSLEGRGGSTEAFF,TGTGCCAGCAGCTTAGAGGGGCGAGGAGGGTCCACTGAAGCTTTCTTT
TRBJ2-7,TRBV7-2,-,-,CASSFGGESEQYF,TGTGCCAGCAGCTTTGGAGGGGAGAGCGAGCAGTACTTC
TRBJ2-7,TRBV10-1,-,-,CASSAAGEYYEQYF,TGCGCCAGCAGTGCGGCAGGGGAATACTACGAGCAGTACTTC
TRBJ1-5,TRBV30,-,TRBD1,CAWSTDRVKVNQPQHF,TGTGCCTGGTCAACCGACAGGGTCAAGGTGAATCAGCCCCAGCATTTT
TRBJ1-2,TRBV4-3,-,-,CASSQDGGGRYGYTF,TGCGCCAGCAGCCAAGATGGGGGCGGACGCTATGGCTACACCTTC
TRBJ2-1,TRBV6-2/TRBV6-3,-,-,CASSDVGLSSYNEQFF,TGTGCCAGCAGCGACGTGGGACTGAGCTCCTACAATGAGCAGTTCTTC
TRBJ1-2,TRBV19,-,-,CASSFPATNGYTF,TGTGCCAGTAGTTTCCCCGCGACTAATGGCTACACCTTC
TRBJ1-5,TRBV6-2/TRBV6-3,-,-,CASSYGQSSQPQHF,TGTGCCAGCAGTTACGGGCAAAGCAGTCAGCCCCAGCATTTT
TRBJ2-2,TRBV5-1,-,TRBD1,CASTARRGTGGPNTGELFF,TGCGCCAGCACCGCCCGGCGGGGGACAGGGGGCCCGAACACCGGGGAGCTGTTTTTT
TRBJ1-2,TRBV2,-,TRBD1,CASLPTGIANYGYTF,TGTGCCAGCCTTCCGACAGGGATTGCTAACTATGGCTACACCTTC
TRBJ1-2,TRBV19,-,-,CASSGSYGLGGYTF,TGTGCCAGTAGTGGATCATATGGACTGGGTGGCTACACCTTC
TRBJ2-1,TRBV24-1,medium-sized,TRBD2,CATSDAGRDEQFF,TGTGCCACCAGTGATGCGGGGAGGGATGAGCAGTTCTTC
TRBJ1-1,TRBV6-6,-,TRBD1,CASSRGQGARGTEAFF,TGTGCCAGCAGTAGGGGACAGGGGGCGCGGGGCACTGAAGCTTTCTTT
TRBJ2-5,TRBV6-5,few,TRBD2,CASSNWLAGGKTQYF,TGTGCCAGCAGTAACTGGCTAGCGGGGGGAAAGACCCAGTACTTC
TRBJ1-4,TRBV5-4,-,-,CASSLQGRGTNEKLFF,TGTGCCAGCAGCTTGCAGGGGAGAGGAACTAATGAAAAACTGTTTTTT
TRBJ1-2,TRBV5-1,-,-,CASSLLGEGNYGYTF,TGCGCCAGCAGCTTGCTCGGGGAGGGGAACTATGGCTACACCTTC
TRBJ1-6,TRBV7-9,-,-,CASSLRGPNSPLHF,TGTGCCAGCAGCTTACGAGGGCCTAATTCACCCCTCCACTTT
TRBJ1-2,TRBV6-6,-,-,CASSPPTGDGYTF,TGTGCCAGCAGTCCCCCGACAGGAGATGGCTACACCTTC
TRBJ1-3,TRBV4-3,-,TRBD1,CASSQGTGAVSGNTIYF,TGCGCCAGCAGCCAAGGGACAGGGGCTGTATCTGGAAACACCATATATTTT
TRBJ1-2,TRBV4-1,-,-,CASLPTRTSNYGYTF,TGCGCCAGCCTCCCTACCAGGACAAGTAACTATGGCTACACCTTC
TRBJ1-1,TRBV19,-,-,CASSMGRLPNTEAFF,TGTGCCAGTAGTATGGGCAGGCTGCCGAACACTGAAGCTTTCTTT
TRBJ1-5,TRBV7-8,few,-,CASSITSGTINQPQHF,TGTGCCAGCAGCATAACCTCCGGGACTATCAATCAGCCCCAGCATTTT
TRBJ1-2,TRBV7-9,-,-,CASGVDRQGGYTF,TGTGCCAGCGGGGTCGACAGGCAGGGTGGCTACACCTTC
TRBJ1-4,TRBV6-5,-,TRBD1,CASSTRQGNEKLFF,TGTGCCAGCAGTACACGACAGGGGAATGAAAAACTGTTTTTT
TRBJ1-1,TRBV6-5,-,-,CASSYQGLNTEAFF,TGTGCCAGCAGTTACCAGGGGCTGAACACTGAAGCTTTCTTT
TRBJ2-2,TRBV7-6,-,-,CASSLNPDTGELFF,TGTGCCAGCAGCTTAAACCCAGACACCGGGGAGCTGTTTTTT
TRBJ1-1,TRBV11-2,few,-,CASSLALNTEAFF,TGTGCCAGCAGCTTAGCGTTGAACACTGAAGCTTTCTTT
TRBJ2-7,TRBV5-1,-,TRBD1,CASSGGQGGEQYF,TGCGCCAGCAGCGGAGGACAGGGTGGCGAGCAGTACTTC
TRBJ1-1,TRBV7-9,once,-,CASSPRGAESTEAFF,TGTGCCAGCAGCCCCAGGGGTGCAGAGAGCACTGAAGCTTTCTTT
TRBJ2-7,TRBV7-2,-,-,CASSSQDRSEQYF,TGTGCCAGCAGCTCGCAAGACAGGTCCGAGCAGTACTTC